These 9 T cell receptor beta chains came from one sample sequenced in a study of blood T cell repertoires in COVID-19. Profiling relied on immunoSEQ multiplex PCR, and the TCRdb table lists in-frame clones only, not all of them. The table lists roughly 150,000 clones, more than 70% of them singletons. What was sequenced was peripheral blood. The receptors were gathered from a man between 60 and 70 years old with acute or convalescent COVID-19.

This clone occurred once. This sequence joins TRBV9 and TRBJ2-3, with a weak D call TRBD2 (5 bases). Trimming left V 0 bases short and J 6 bases short, with 11 bases between. This CDR3 has 14 amino acids. The germline CDR1 and CDR2 sequences are SGDLS and YYNGEE. The CDR3 region has the DNA TGTGCCAGCAGCGTAGTTGCCACGGGGGATACGCAGTATTTT. It yields the protein CASSVVATGDTQYF. The full variable domain, completed using reference TRBV9 and TRBJ2-3, is DSGVTQTPKHLITATGQRVTLRCSPRSGDLSVYWYQQSLDQGLQFLIQYYNGEERAKGNILERFSAQQFPDLHSELNLSSLELGDSALYFCASSVVATGDTQYFGPGTRLTVL.

CDR3 amino acids: CASSPGGQGRGQPQHF. Written as DNA, the CDR3 is TGTGCCAGCAGCCCAGGGGGACAGGGACGGGGTCAGCCCCAGCATTTT. This chain connects TRBV7-2 to TRBJ1-5; 9 bases are a match to TRBD1. Germline V gene sequence: CDR1 SGHTA, CDR2 FQGNSA. The CDR3 has 16 amino acids. Losses at the gene ends were 5 bases for V and 6 bases for J; bases not matched to a gene: 11.

The chain couples TRBV27 to TRBJ2-2, with TRBD2 matching 15 bases. Germline V gene lookup returns CDR1 MNHEY and CDR2 SMNVEV (reference sequence). The CDR3 is 16 amino acids. J lost 5 bases, V lost 6 bases, and 4 bases had no gene match. The CDR3 DNA is TGTGCCAGCAGCCACGGGACTAGCGGGGGGACCGGGGAGCTGTTTTTT. This codes for CASSHGTSGGTGELFF.

This rearrangement joins TRBV18 to TRBJ1-1; TRBD1 matches at 8 bases. From germline, CDR1 is KGHSH and CDR2 LQKENI. This CDR3 has 14 amino acids. V was clipped by 4 bases and J by 1 base; unmatched bases: 2. CDR3 DNA: TGTGCCAGCTCACTTGGACAGGGGAACACTGAAGCTTTCTTT. Translated, it gives CASSLGQGNTEAFF.

V usage is TRBV19 and J usage is TRBJ2-1; 7 bases fit TRBD2. CDR3 length equals 17 residues. Per the germline V gene, CDR1 is LNHDA and CDR2 is SQIVND (reference sequence). The junction had 11 bases not matched to a gene; V was cut back by 2 bases and J by 4 bases. CDR3 protein: CASSIRGGSSNYNEQFF. In DNA, the CDR3 is TGTGCCAGTAGTATACGCGGGGGAAGCAGTAATTACAATGAGCAGTTCTTC.

The sample holds one count of this clone. J is TRBJ1-5 and V is TRBV6-5; D is perhaps TRBD1 (5 bases). With 6 bases removed from V and 9 bases from J, the gap between germline ends came to 9 bases. CDR1 and CDR2 (germline): MNHEY, SVGAGI. The CDR3 is 11 residues long. The CDR3 bases are TGTGCCAGCAGCAGAACAGGGCCCCAGCATTTT. Protein product: CASSRTGPQHF.

This clone was detected a few times. The CDR3 DNA reads as TGTGCCAGCCAATTCAGCTCCTATAATTCACCCCTCCACTTT. Amino acids: CASQFSSYNSPLHF. The chain recombines TRBV19 with TRBJ1-6; D is uncertain. Trimming left V 9 bases short and J 0 bases short, with 9 bases between. The CDR3 contains 14 residues. Germline CDR1 is LNHDA and CDR2 is SQIVND (reference sequence).

This chain connects TRBV2 to TRBJ2-3, with 13 bases that match TRBD2. CDR1 and CDR2 (germline): SNHLY, FYNNEI. Trimming took 6 bases from V and 2 from J; bases not matched to a gene: 5. The CDR3 extends over 16 amino acids. CDR3 sequence reads: CASRLTSGGATDTQYF. CDR3 sequence (DNA): TGTGCCAGCAGACTTACTAGCGGGGGGGCCACAGATACGCAGTATTTT.

This clone has only a few counts. The CDR3 spells CSASGVTRLATDTQYF. CDR3 coding DNA: TGCAGTGCTAGTGGTGTCACGCGACTAGCCACAGATACGCAGTATTTT. This chain uses TRBV20-1 with TRBJ2-3; 7 bases are a match to TRBD2. The length of the CDR3 is 16 residues. Germline CDR1 is DFQATT and CDR2 is SNEGSKA (reference sequence). With V trimmed by 3 bases and J by 2 bases, 11 bases remained unmatched.